This T cell receptor (beta chain) was identified in a study of T cells after yellow fever vaccination. This CDR3 spans 14 amino acids. The V gene lost 1 base and the J gene lost 4 bases, with 7 bases spanning the gap. In germline, CDR1 is SGHTA, CDR2 FQGNSA. This clonotype was detected ten times or more. TCRdb reanalysed the 5' RACE reads using MiXCR and keeps one entry per CDR3 protein. The data contain under 250,000 distinct CDR3 sequences, approximately 3% of them seen just once; the ten biggest clones take up around 3%. The chain employs TRBV7-2 and TRBJ2-2; TRBD1 is a possible D gene (5 bases). The TCR comes from a man aged 18 to 29 who received the YFV17D yellow fever vaccine. The sequencing here drew on CD4+ T cells sorted from PBMCs, taken 10 days after the yellow fever booster vaccination. Here the CDR3 DNA reads TGTGCCAGCAGCTTAGGGGGCGGCACCGGGGAGCTGTTTTTT. This sequence encodes CASSLGGGTGELFF.